The entry below describes one T cell receptor (beta chain). Its specificity is not known. The data were taken from a study of T cells in tumors after PD-1 blockade. The CDR3 is made up of 14 amino acids. Trimming took off 0 bases at V and 14 bases at J, with 18 bases between the two ends. Germline CDR1 SGHRS, CDR2 YFSETQ. General study results and limits: Peripheral recruitment is suggested, as some novel exhausted tumor clones were in pre-treatment blood.

The data were produced by immunoSEQ multiplex PCR, yet TCRdb's version contains in-frame clones alone and is incomplete. The table lists 45,000 to 60,000 clones, roughly 80% of them singletons. The TCR originated in a human donor with basal cell carcinoma. The V gene is TRBV5-1, the J gene TRBJ2-1; D may match TRBD1 or TRBD2 (5 bases each). Specimen: PBMCs, collected before anti-PD-1 treatment. CDR3 in amino acids: CASSLVTGWGVEFF. The CDR3 nucleotides read TGCGCCAGCAGCTTGGTCACAGGTTGGGGAGTAGAGTTCTTC.